These 16 T cell receptor beta chains came from one sample sequenced in a study of blood T cell repertoires in COVID-19. TCRdb keeps only in-frame clones here, not all; method: immunoSEQ multiplex PCR. The profile covers approximately 300,000 clones, with about 90% appearing a single time and about 2% taken by the ten largest. Material for sequencing was peripheral blood. The receptor source for this set is a man younger than 35 with active or convalescent COVID-19.

The genes are TRBV28 and TRBJ1-4; 8 bases match TRBD1. The J segment lost 8 bases and the V segment lost 2 bases, leaving 7 bases of the junction unmatched. This CDR3 is 15 amino acids long. Germline CDR1 is MDHEN and CDR2 is SYDVKM. DNA for the CDR3: TGTGCCAGCAGTTTAAGACAGGGGCTAAAAGAAAAACTGTTTTTT. This sequence encodes CASSLRQGLKEKLFF. The full variable domain, completed using reference TRBV28 and TRBJ1-4, is DVKVTQSSRYLVKRTGEKVFLECVQDMDHENMFWYRQDPGLGLRLIYFSYDVKMKEKGDIPEGYSVSREKKERFSLILESASTNQTSMYLCASSLRQGLKEKLFFGSGTQLSVL.

V is TRBV27 and J is TRBJ1-1; possibly TRBD1 for D (5 bases). CDR3 length: 12 amino acids. Trimming removed 5 bases at V and 4 bases at J, with 8 bases between. Germline V gene lookup returns CDR1 MNHEY and CDR2 SMNVEV (reference sequence). In DNA form, the CDR3 reads TGTGCCAGCAGTCAGGGTGGCACTGAAGCTTTCTTT. Protein sequence: CASSQGGTEAFF.

The rearrangement links TRBV9 to TRBJ1-2, with a weak D call TRBD1 (5 bases). The germline V gene encodes CDR1 SGDLS and CDR2 YYNGEE. The CDR3 covers 15 residues. V shed 5 bases and J shed 5 bases, with 19 bases lying between them. CDR3 coding DNA: TGTGCCAGCAGGAAGACCATCGGAAAGGGGTATGGCTACACCTTC. Its translation: CASRKTIGKGYGYTF.

This clone has at least ten counts. The chain combines TRBV15 with TRBJ1-3; D gene ambiguous. The V gene lost 0 bases and the J gene lost 3 bases, with 9 bases spanning the gap. CDR1 LNHNV and CDR2 YYDKDF come from the germline V gene (reference sequence). The CDR3 is made up of 15 amino acids. CDR3 DNA: TGTGCCACCAGCAGAGATAATGTACATGGAAACACCATATATTTT. Its protein is CATSRDNVHGNTIYF.

The chain carries TRBV3-1 (or the pseudogene TRBV3-2) and TRBJ1-2, with 7 nucleotides matching TRBD1. Germline CDR1 and CDR2: LGHDT and YNNKEL (reference sequence). The CDR3 runs to 16 residues. Trimming cost V 4 bases and J 4 bases; bases outside gene matches: 12. The CDR3 DNA reads as TGTGCCAGCAGCCTCGGGACAGCGGCCCTCCTCTATGGCTACACCTTC. It is translated as CASSLGTAALLYGYTF.

The V call is TRBV7-2, the J call TRBJ2-1; D is uncertain. V lost 5 bases to trimming and J lost 4 bases, with 12 bases between them. The germline gives CDR1 SGHTA, CDR2 FQGNSA. This CDR3 contains 14 residues. The CDR3 DNA is TGTGCCAGCAGCCTGCGACTGGATTACAATGAGCAGTTCTTC. The encoded protein is CASSLRLDYNEQFF.

This clone was observed a single time. Compared with germline, one end of the junction differs, possibly owing to a read error. V usage is TRBV20-1 and J usage is TRBJ2-3, with a weak D call TRBD2 (7 bases). CDR1 DFQATT and CDR2 SNEGSKA come from the germline V gene (reference sequence). This CDR3 is 17 amino acids long. The CDR3, as DNA: TGCAGCGCTAGTCCGACCACTAGTGGCGCGGGGGCTGATACGCAGTATTTT. Protein sequence: CSASPTTSGAGADTQYF.

The chain carries TRBV5-1 and TRBJ2-1, with TRBD1 matching over 7 bases. This CDR3 is 14 amino acids long. Germline-derived CDR1 and CDR2 are SGHRS and YFSETQ. The J segment lost 9 bases and the V segment lost 4 bases, leaving 10 bases of the junction unmatched. CDR3 protein: CASSTSTGKVEQFF. The CDR3, as DNA: TGCGCCAGCAGCACCTCGACAGGGAAGGTTGAGCAGTTCTTC.

This chain uses TRBV18 with TRBJ1-6, with 9 bases matching TRBD1. The CDR3 runs to 15 residues. Per the germline V gene, CDR1 is KGHSH and CDR2 is LQKENI. J gave up 6 bases and V 1 base, and 1 base lay outside the gene matches. The CDR3 DNA sequence: TGTGCCAGCTCACCACTGACAGGGGGTAATTCACCCCTCCACTTT. This codes for CASSPLTGGNSPLHF.

This chain joins TRBV5-5 and TRBJ1-5; 8 bases match TRBD1. With 5 bases clipped from V and 4 bases from J, the junction kept 5 bases outside the gene matches. The CDR3 has 14 residues. Germline V lookup: CDR1 SGHKS, CDR2 YYEKEE (reference sequence). CDR3 DNA sequence: TGTGCCAGCAGTACCGGGACAGGTAATCAGCCCCAGCATTTT. It codes for CASSTGTGNQPQHF.

DNA of the CDR3: TGTGCCAGCAGTCCGACGACAGGGGTTCAGCCCCAGCATTTT. Translating gives CASSPTTGVQPQHF. This chain uses TRBV28 with TRBJ1-5, with 8 bases aligning to TRBD1. The length of the CDR3 is 14 residues. Germline lookup yields CDR1 MDHEN and CDR2 SYDVKM. Losses at the gene ends were 5 bases for V and 6 bases for J; bases not matched to a gene: 6.

V is TRBV3-1 (or the pseudogene TRBV3-2) and J is TRBJ1-1, with D perhaps matching TRBD1 (5 bases). The V and J ends lost 5 bases and 11 bases respectively, with 21 bases between them. From germline, CDR1 is LGHDT and CDR2 YNNKEL (reference sequence). The CDR3 totals 14 residues. CDR3: CASSSSGGALGAFF. The CDR3 nucleotides read TGTGCCAGCAGCTCCTCCGGAGGGGCGCTTGGGGCTTTCTTT.

This chain joins TRBV2 and TRBJ2-3, with D tentatively TRBD2 (5 bases). Trimming removed 5 bases from V and 0 bases from J, with 12 bases in between. The CDR3 totals 15 residues. CDR1 and CDR2 from the germline V gene are SNHLY and FYNNEI. The CDR3 DNA sequence: TGTGCCAGCAGTAGACGGGATACTAGCACAGATACGCAGTATTTT. Translated: CASSRRDTSTDTQYF.

This clone was detected only a few times. The chain has TRBV5-6 and TRBJ2-2; 7 positions agree with TRBD1. CDR3 length: 15 amino acids. Germline V CDR1 and CDR2: SGHDT, YYEEEE. Trimming removed 2 bases from V and 5 bases from J; junction bases left unmatched: 6. The CDR3 bases are TGTGCCAGCAGCTTTGGAACAGGGGTGACCGGGGAGCTGTTTTTT. Residues: CASSFGTGVTGELFF.

J is TRBJ2-1 and V is TRBV7-9; no firm D call. Germline V gives CDR1 SEHNR, CDR2 FQNEAQ (reference sequence). The germline V and J ends were trimmed by 8 bases and 0 bases, with 11 bases remaining between them. The CDR3 is made up of 14 amino acids. The CDR3 protein is CASSRSNSYNEQFF. The CDR3, as DNA: TGTGCCAGCTCGAGAAGTAACTCCTACAATGAGCAGTTCTTC.

The chain combines TRBV7-9 with TRBJ2-7, with D maybe TRBD1 (6 bases). The ends were cut back, 5 bases at V and 2 bases at J, with 13 bases in the middle. The V gene's germline CDR1 is SEHNR and CDR2 FQNEAQ (reference sequence). This CDR3 is 14 amino acids long. CDR3 in DNA: TGTGCCAGCAGCGTCGTTGGGGGCCCCTACGAGCAGTACTTC. Its protein is CASSVVGGPYEQYF.